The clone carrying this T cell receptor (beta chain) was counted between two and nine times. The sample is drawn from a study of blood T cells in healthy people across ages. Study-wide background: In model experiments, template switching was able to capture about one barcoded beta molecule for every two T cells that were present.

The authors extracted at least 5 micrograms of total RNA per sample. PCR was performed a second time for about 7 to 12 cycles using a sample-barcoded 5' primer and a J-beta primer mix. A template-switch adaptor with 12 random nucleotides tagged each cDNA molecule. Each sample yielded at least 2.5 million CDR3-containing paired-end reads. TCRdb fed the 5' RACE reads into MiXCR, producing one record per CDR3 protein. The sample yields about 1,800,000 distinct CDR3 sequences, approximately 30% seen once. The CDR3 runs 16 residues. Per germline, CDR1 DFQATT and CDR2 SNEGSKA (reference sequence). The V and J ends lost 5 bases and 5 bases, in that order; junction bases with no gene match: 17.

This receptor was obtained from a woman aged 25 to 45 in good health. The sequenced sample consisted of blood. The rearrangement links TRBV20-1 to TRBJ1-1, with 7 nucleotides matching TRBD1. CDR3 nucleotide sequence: TGCAGTGCTCTTTCGCTCTCAGGGGGGTTAGGGACTGAAGCTTTCTTT. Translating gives CSALSLSGGLGTEAFF.